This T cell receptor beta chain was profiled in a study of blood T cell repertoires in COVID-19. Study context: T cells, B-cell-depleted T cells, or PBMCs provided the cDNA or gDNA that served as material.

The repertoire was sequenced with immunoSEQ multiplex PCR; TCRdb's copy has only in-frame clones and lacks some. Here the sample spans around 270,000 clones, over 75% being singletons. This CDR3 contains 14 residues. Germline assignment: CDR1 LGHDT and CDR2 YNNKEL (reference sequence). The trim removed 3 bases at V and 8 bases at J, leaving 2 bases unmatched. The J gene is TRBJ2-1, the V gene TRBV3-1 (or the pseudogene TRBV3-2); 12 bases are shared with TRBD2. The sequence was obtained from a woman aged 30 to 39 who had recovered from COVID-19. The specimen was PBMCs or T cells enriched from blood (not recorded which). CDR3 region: CASSQTSGSDEQFF. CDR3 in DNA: TGTGCCAGCAGCCAGACTAGCGGGAGTGATGAGCAGTTCTTC.